The sequence of this T cell receptor (beta chain) was determined in a study of blood T cell repertoires in COVID-19. Across the whole study: Collection of acute and convalescent COVID-19 samples took place in the United States, Italy and Spain. The analysed material was cDNA or gDNA that came from T cells, B-cell-depleted T cells, or PBMCs.

Per the original data handling: Counts of nucleated cells, estimated from reference gene primer amplification, were obtained. TCRdb's table, derived via immunoSEQ multiplex PCR, lists solely in-frame clones and lacks some. The DNA was the basis for D and trimming; V, J and clone size are from that table. The data hold about 200,000 clones, with around 82% observed a single time. V lost 0 bases and J lost 0, with 6 bases in between. The CDR3 covers 14 residues. The V gene's germline CDR1 is SGHRS and CDR2 YFSETQ. The gene calls are TRBV5-1 and TRBJ1-2; D remains ambiguous. The TCR comes from a woman in her 40s with acute or convalescent COVID-19. Input material: peripheral blood. CDR3 amino acids: CASSLGRTNYGYTF. CDR3 coding DNA: TGCGCCAGCAGCTTGGGCAGAACTAACTATGGCTACACCTTC.